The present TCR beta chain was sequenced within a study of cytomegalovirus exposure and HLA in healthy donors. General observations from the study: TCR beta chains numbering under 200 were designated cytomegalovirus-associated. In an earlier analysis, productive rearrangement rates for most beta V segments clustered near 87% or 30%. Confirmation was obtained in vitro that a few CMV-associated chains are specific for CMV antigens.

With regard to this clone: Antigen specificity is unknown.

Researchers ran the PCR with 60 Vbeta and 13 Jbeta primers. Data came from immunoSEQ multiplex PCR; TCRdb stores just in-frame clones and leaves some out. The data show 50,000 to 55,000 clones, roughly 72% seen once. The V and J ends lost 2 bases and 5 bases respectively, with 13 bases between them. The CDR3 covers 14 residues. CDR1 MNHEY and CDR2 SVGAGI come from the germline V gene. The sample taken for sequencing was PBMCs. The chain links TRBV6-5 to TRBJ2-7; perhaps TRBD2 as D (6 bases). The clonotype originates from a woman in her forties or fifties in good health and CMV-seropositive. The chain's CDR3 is CASSYTGARNEQYF. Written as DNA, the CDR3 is TGTGCCAGCAGTTACACGGGAGCGAGGAACGAGCAGTACTTC.